The rows below give T cell receptor beta chains drawn from one sample of a study of blood T cell repertoires in COVID-19. Produced via immunoSEQ multiplex PCR; TCRdb's table is partial and in-frame only. The table includes a few hundred thousand clones, around nine tenths detected once. What was sequenced was PBMCs or T cells enriched from blood (not recorded which). The receptor set was obtained from a woman younger than 30 who had been exposed to COVID-19. Each CDR3 is given with its conserved first and last residue. The D gene is left open where the match is weak. Some rows mark clone size as missing; the rest say once, few, many or name a class of expanded clone.

NA	TRBV18	TRBJ2-7	TRBD2	TGTGCCAGCTCACCGCCCGGGACTAGCGTTTATGAGCAGTACTTC	CASSPPGTSVYEQYF
NA	TRBV16	TRBJ1-3	NA	TGTGCCAGCAGCGACGGACGGGGGAGCGGAAACACCATATATTTT	CASSDGRGSGNTIYF
once	TRBV12-3/TRBV12-4	TRBJ2-1	NA	TGTGCCAGCAGTCCATTAAGGGGTGAGCAGTTCTTC	CASSPLRGEQFF
NA	TRBV19	TRBJ2-2	NA	TGTGCCAGTAGTATGGGTTTGGGGCACGACACCGGGGAGCTGTTTTTT	CASSMGLGHDTGELFF
few	TRBV7-2	TRBJ1-6	TRBD1	TGTGCCATCTTAAAACCAGGGGGCGGTAATTCACCCCTCCACTTT	CAILKPGGGNSPLHF
NA	TRBV19	TRBJ1-2	TRBD1	TGTGCCAGTTTTCCAGGGGGCCCTTACAATAACTATGGCTACACCTTC	CASFPGGPYNNYGYTF
NA	TRBV19	TRBJ2-3	TRBD2	TGTGCCAGTAGTATCAGAGCGGGGACTAGCACAGATACGCAGTATTTT	CASSIRAGTSTDTQYF
NA	TRBV18	TRBJ1-5	NA	TGTGCCAGCTCACGCGATGGCGGGAATCAGCCCCAGCATTTT	CASSRDGGNQPQHF
NA	TRBV3-1/TRBV3-2	TRBJ2-7	NA	TGTGCCAGCAGCCACGACAGGCCCTCCTACGAGCAGTACTTC	CASSHDRPSYEQYF
NA	TRBV7-8	TRBJ1-5	TRBD1	TGTGCCAGCAGCTTAGCGCAGGGGGGAAATCAGCCCCAGCATTTT	CASSLAQGGNQPQHF
NA	TRBV7-9	TRBJ1-2	NA	TGTGCCAGCAGCCTCGACAGTTCTCGTGGCTACACCTTC	CASSLDSSRGYTF
NA	TRBV18	TRBJ2-7	TRBD2	TGTGCCAGCTCATCGAATCGACTAGCGGGGGGGGCCTCCTACGAGCAGTACTTC	CASSSNRLAGGASYEQYF
NA	TRBV28	TRBJ2-7	TRBD2	TGTGCCAGCAGTTTATTAGCGGGGTACGCCTACGAGCAGTACTTC	CASSLLAGYAYEQYF
NA	TRBV6-5	TRBJ1-6	NA	TGTGCCAGCAGTTACTTCGACAGATTTAATTCACCCCTCCACTTT	CASSYFDRFNSPLHF
NA	TRBV4-1	TRBJ2-2	TRBD2	TGCGCCAGCAGCCAGAAAGCGGGAGCGGACACCGGGGAGCTGTTTTTT	CASSQKAGADTGELFF
few	TRBV28	TRBJ2-7	NA	TGTGCCACCTGGGAGTCAACGACCTACGAGCAGTACTTC	CATWESTTYEQYF
NA	TRBV14	TRBJ1-6	NA	TGTGCCAGCAGCCAAGCAGGAACTAATTCACCCCTCCACTTT	CASSQAGTNSPLHF
NA	TRBV4-2	TRBJ2-1	TRBD2	TGTGCCAGCAGCCAAGATGGGACTAGGGGCTATGAGCAGTTCTTC	CASSQDGTRGYEQFF
NA	TRBV27	TRBJ2-2	NA	TGTGCCAGCAACTCCAGGGGGGTTAACACCGGGGAGCTGTTTTTT	CASNSRGVNTGELFF
NA	TRBV19	TRBJ1-1	NA	TGTGCCAGTTCGGACAGTCTGAACACTGAAGCTTTCTTT	CASSDSLNTEAFF
few	TRBV10-3	TRBJ2-1	TRBD1	TGTGCCATCAGTGAGGTGACAGGGTATGATGAGCAGTTCTTC	CAISEVTGYDEQFF
NA	TRBV19	TRBJ2-3	NA	TGTGCCAGTAGTGGATACAGGGTTAGCACAGATACGCAGTATTTT	CASSGYRVSTDTQYF
NA	TRBV20-1	TRBJ1-3	NA	TGCAGTGCTAGTGACACCTGGCAGGCTCACTCTGGAAACACCATATATTTT	CSASDTWQAHSGNTIYF
NA	TRBV5-1	TRBJ2-2	NA	TGCGCCAGCAGCTTTTATAACACCGGGGAGCTGTTTTTT	CASSFYNTGELFF
NA	TRBV15	TRBJ2-7	TRBD2	TGTGCCACCAGCAGCCAAGCGGGGGCGACCTACGAGCAGTACTTC	CATSSQAGATYEQYF
NA	TRBV27	TRBJ2-1	NA	TGTGCCAGCAGTTGGGTCGGGGGACGGTCCTACAATGAGCAGTTCTTC	CASSWVGGRSYNEQFF
NA	TRBV19	TRBJ1-1	NA	TGTGCCAGTAGTCACAGGAACACTGAAGCTTTCTTT	CASSHRNTEAFF
once	TRBV3-1/TRBV3-2	TRBJ1-2	NA	TGTGCCAGCAGCCAAGTCACAGGGAGCCCATATGGCTACACCTTC	CASSQVTGSPYGYTF
NA	TRBV27	TRBJ2-7	TRBD2	TGTGCCAGCAGCTCGTCTAGCGGGGGAGCCTACGAGCAGTACTTC	CASSSSSGGAYEQYF